These T cell receptor beta chains were read from a single sample in a study of blood T cell repertoires in COVID-19. Only in-frame clones appear in the TCRdb table, and some are missing; sequencing was by immunoSEQ multiplex PCR. This repertoire shows approximately 250,000 clones, 85% to 95% found once; its top ten account for 2.5% to 3%. The sequenced sample was PBMCs or T cells enriched from blood (not recorded which). These receptors were obtained from a man between 35 and 55 years old who had been exposed to COVID-19. Both conserved end residues are trimmed from each CDR3.

v_gene: TRBV28; CDR3aa: ASRYPGQGGETQY
v_gene: TRBV30; CDR3aa: ACRPSFNEQF
v_gene: TRBV6-5; CDR3aa: ASSPAGQAGDGYT
v_gene: TRBV2; CDR3aa: ASSENGDGYT
v_gene: TRBV7-9; CDR3aa: ASSLLRKTYNEQF
v_gene: TRBV10-3; CDR3aa: AISDPRQGTYNSPLH
v_gene: TRBV14; CDR3aa: ASSQDVMRARTEAF
v_gene: TRBV19; CDR3aa: ASRKAGGLTDTQY
v_gene: TRBV27; CDR3aa: ASRTILASTDTQY
v_gene: TRBV19; CDR3aa: ASSAKPDSLYNSPLH
v_gene: TRBV5-5; CDR3aa: ASSLLAGGAGELF
v_gene: TRBV18; CDR3aa: ASSPLAGTYEQY
v_gene: TRBV2; CDR3aa: ASRRTGGLEKLF
v_gene: TRBV7-9; CDR3aa: ASRTGQGGRELF
v_gene: TRBV5-4; CDR3aa: ASSLSYAAGVETQY
v_gene: TRBV10-3; CDR3aa: AISESSGGSTDTQY